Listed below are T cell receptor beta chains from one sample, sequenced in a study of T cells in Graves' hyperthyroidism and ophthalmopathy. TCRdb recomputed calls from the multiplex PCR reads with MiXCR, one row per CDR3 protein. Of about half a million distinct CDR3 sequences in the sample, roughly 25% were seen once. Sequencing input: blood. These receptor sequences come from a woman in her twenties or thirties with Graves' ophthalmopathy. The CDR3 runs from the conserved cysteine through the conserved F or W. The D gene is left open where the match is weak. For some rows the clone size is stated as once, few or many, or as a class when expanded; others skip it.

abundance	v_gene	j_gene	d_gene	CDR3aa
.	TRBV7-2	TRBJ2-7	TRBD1	CASSQQGERGYEQYF
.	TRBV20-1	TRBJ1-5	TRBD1	CSAKGQGNQPQHF
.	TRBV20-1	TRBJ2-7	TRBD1	CSARWTGFHEQYF
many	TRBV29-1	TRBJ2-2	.	CVVRQGNTGELFF
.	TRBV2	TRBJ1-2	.	CASRRYGDLYGYTF
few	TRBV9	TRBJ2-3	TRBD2	CASSLSSGDRTDTQYF
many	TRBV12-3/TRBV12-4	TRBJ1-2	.	CASSRNPRAIVYGYTF
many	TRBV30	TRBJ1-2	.	CAANRDGGYTF
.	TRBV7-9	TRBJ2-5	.	CASRPMTSSRTQYF
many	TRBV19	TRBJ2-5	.	CASSVGYRETQYF
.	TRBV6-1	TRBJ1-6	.	CASSEAGYNSPLHF
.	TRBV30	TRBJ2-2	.	CAWTRGYTGELFF
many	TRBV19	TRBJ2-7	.	CASSIEVADGTSIYEQYF
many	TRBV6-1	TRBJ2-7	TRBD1	CASRAGTDYEQYF
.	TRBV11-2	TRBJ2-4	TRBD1	CASTTQGVQYF
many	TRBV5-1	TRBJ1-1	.	CASRNMNTEAFF
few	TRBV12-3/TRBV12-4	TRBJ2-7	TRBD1	CASSLGDRSVKQYF
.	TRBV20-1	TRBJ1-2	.	CSALGQGGGYTF
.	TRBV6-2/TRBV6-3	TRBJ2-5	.	CASGGLPEGETQYF
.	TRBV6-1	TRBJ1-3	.	CASSDLPFSGNTIYF
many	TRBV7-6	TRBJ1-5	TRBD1	CASSPRQGGQPQHF
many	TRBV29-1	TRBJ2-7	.	CSVEGKDGSSYEQYF
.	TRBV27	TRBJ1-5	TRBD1	CASSSKKGAADQPQHF
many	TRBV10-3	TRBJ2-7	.	CAISENDNPEQYF
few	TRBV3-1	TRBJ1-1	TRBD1	CASSPRQGGRTEAFF
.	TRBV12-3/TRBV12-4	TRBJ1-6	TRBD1	CASCRGDRRYNSPLHF
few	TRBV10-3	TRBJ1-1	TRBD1	CAISDRTGMNTEAFF
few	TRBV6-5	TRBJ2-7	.	CASSYFRDGSPYEQYF
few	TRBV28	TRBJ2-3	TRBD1	CASSPIPDRGRGDTQYF
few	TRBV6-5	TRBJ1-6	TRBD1	CASSYSSFGDRSKSPLHF
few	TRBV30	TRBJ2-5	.	CAWSFSVETQYF
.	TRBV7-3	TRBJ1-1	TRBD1	CASSFGTGRVYTEAFF
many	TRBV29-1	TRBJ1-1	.	CSVALQAAGTEAFF
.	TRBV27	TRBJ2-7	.	CASSLKASTLSIKGEQYF
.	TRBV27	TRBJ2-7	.	CAVGNTYEQYF
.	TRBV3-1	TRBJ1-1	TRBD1	CASSQLQGSGEAFF
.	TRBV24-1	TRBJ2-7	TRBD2	CATSDSGGSQEQYF
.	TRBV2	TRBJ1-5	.	CASSDAGLNQPQHF
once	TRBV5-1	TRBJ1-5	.	CAPFGSNQPQHF
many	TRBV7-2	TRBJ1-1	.	CASSFERGHTEAFF
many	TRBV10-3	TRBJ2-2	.	CAITPGDGGELFF
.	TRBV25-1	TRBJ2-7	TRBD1	CASTQGVGTGPHEQYF